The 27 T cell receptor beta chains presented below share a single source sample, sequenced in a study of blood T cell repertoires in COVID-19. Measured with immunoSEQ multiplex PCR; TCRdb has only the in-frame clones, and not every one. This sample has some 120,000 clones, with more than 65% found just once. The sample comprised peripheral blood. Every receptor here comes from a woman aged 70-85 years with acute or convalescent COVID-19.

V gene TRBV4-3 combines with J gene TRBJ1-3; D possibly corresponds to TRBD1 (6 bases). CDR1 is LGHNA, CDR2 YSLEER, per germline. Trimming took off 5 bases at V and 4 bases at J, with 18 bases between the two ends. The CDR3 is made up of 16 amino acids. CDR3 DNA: TGCGCCAGCAGCTCCCAGCGGGGGGCGAGAGGAAACACCATATATTTT. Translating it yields CASSSQRGARGNTIYF.

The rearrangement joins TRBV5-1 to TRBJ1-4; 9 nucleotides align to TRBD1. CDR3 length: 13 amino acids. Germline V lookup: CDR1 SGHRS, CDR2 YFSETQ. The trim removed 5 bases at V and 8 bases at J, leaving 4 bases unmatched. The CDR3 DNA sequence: TGCGCCAGCAGGCCGGGACAGGGCGAAAAACTGTTTTTT. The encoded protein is CASRPGQGEKLFF.

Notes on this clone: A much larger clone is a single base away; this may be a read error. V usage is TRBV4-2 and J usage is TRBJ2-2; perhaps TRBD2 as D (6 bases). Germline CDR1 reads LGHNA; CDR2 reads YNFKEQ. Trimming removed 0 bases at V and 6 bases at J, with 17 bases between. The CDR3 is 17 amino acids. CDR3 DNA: TGTGCCAGCAGCCAAGATGGGGGGAGAGGGGCGTCCGGGGAGCTGTTTTTT. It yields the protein CASSQDGGRGASGELFF.

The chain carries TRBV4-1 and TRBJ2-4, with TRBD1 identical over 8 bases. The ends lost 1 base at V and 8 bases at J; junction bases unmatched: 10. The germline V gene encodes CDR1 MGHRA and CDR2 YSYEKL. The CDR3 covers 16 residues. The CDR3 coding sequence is TGCGCCAGCAGCCAAGGCCAGGGGGCCGGTGGAGACATTCAGTACTTC. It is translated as CASSQGQGAGGDIQYF.

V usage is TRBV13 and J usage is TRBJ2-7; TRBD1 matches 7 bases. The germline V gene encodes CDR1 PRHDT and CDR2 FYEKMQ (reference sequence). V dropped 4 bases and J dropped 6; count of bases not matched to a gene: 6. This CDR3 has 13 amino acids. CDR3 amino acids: CASSYDRTGEQYF. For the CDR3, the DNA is TGTGCCAGCAGCTACGACAGGACAGGCGAGCAGTACTTC.

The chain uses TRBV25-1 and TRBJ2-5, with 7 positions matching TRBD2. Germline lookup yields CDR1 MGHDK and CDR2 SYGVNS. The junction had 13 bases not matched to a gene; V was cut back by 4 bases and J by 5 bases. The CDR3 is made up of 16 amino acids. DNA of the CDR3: TGTGCCAGCAGTGGGGACCCAGCGGGGAGACGGGAGACCCAGTACTTC. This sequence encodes CASSGDPAGRRETQYF.

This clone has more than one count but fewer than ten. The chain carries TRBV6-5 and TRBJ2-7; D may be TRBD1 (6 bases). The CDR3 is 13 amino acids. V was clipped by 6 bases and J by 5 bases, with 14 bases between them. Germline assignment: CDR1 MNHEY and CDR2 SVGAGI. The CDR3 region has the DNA TGTGCCAGCAGAGGGACACCCGGTAACGAGCAGTACTTC. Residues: CASRGTPGNEQYF.

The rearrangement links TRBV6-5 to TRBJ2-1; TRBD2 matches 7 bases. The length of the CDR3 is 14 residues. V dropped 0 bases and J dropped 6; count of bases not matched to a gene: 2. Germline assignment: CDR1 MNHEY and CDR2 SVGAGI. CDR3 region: CASSYSGGVNEQFF. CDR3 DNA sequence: TGTGCCAGCAGTTACTCGGGGGGGGTCAATGAGCAGTTCTTC.

The CDR3 DNA follows: TGCGCCAGCAGCTTAGATGGAGCTGGGGCCAACGTCCTGACTTTC. Protein sequence: CASSLDGAGANVLTF. The chain employs TRBV5-1 and TRBJ2-6; D not resolved. The CDR3 covers 15 residues. Germline CDR1 SGHRS, CDR2 YFSETQ. V lost 2 bases to trimming and J lost 2 bases, with 8 bases between them.

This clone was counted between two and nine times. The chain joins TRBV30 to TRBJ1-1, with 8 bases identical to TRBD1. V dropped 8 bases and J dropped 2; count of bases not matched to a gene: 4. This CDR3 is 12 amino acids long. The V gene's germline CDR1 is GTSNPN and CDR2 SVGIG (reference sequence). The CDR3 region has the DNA TGTGCCGGCGACAGGGGTAACACTGAAGCTTTCTTT. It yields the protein CAGDRGNTEAFF.

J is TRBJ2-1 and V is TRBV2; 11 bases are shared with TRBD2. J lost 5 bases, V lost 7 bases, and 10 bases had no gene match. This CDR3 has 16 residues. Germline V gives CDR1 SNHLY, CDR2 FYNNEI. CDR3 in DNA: TGTGCCAGCAACCCCAAAACTAGCGGGGGAAACAATGAGCAGTTCTTC. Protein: CASNPKTSGGNNEQFF.

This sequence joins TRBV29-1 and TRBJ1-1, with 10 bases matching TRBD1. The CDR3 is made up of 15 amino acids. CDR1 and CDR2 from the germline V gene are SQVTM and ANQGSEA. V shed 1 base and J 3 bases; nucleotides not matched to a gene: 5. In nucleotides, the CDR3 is TGCAGCGTTGAAGTCCCGGGACAGGGGTACACTGAAGCTTTCTTT. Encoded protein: CSVEVPGQGYTEAFF.

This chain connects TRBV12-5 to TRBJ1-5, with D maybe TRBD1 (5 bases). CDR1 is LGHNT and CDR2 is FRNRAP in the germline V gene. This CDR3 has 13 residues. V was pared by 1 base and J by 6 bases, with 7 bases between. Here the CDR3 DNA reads TGTGCTAGTGGTTTGGGACAGTCTCAGCCCCAGCATTTT. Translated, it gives CASGLGQSQPQHF.

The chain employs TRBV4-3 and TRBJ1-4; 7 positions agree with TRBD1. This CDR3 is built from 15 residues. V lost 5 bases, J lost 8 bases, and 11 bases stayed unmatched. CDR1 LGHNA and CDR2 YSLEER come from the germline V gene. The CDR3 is CASSKRTGSGEKLFF. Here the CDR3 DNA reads TGCGCCAGCAGCAAACGGACAGGCAGCGGGGAAAAACTGTTTTTT.

CDR3 residues: CASSVFDRQNTGELFF. CDR3 in DNA: TGTGCCAGCAGCGTATTCGACAGACAGAACACCGGGGAGCTGTTTTTT. This chain connects TRBV9 to TRBJ2-2, with D maybe TRBD1 (5 bases). The CDR3 has 16 amino acids. CDR1 and CDR2 (germline): SGDLS, YYNGEE. Trimming took off 1 base at V and 1 base at J, with 11 bases between the two ends.

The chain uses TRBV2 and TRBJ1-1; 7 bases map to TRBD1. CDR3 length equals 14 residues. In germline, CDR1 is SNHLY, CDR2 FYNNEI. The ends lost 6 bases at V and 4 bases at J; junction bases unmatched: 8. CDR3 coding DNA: TGTGCCAGCAGCGCGGAGACAGGGTTCACTGAAGCTTTCTTT. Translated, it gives CASSAETGFTEAFF. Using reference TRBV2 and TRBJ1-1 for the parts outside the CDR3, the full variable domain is EPEVTQTPSHQVTQMGQEVILRCVPISNHLYFYWYRQILGQKVEFLVSFYNNEISEKSEIFDDQFSVERPDGSNFTLKIRSTKLEDSAMYFCASSAETGFTEAFFGQGTRLTVV.

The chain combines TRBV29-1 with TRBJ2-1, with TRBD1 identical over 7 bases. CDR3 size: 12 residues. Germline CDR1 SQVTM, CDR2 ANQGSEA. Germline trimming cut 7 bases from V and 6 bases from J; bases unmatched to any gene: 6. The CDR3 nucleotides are TGCAGCGGGGGACAGCACCCCAATGAGCAGTTCTTC. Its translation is CSGGQHPNEQFF.

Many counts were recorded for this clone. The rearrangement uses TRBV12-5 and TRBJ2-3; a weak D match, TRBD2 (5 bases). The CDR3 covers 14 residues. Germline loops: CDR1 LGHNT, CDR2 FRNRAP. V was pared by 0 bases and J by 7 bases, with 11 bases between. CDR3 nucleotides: TGTGCTAGTGGTTTGGTGGTTACGGGGAATACGCAGTATTTT. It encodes CASGLVVTGNTQYF. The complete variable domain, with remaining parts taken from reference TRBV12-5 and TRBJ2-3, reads DARVTQTPRHKVTEMGQEVTMRCQPILGHNTVFWYRQTMMQGLELLAYFRNRAPLDDSGMPKDRFSAEMPDATLATLKIQPSEPRDSAVYFCASGLVVTGNTQYFGPGTRLTVL.

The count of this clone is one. Here the CDR3 reads CASSRGQLNTEAFF. Written as DNA, the CDR3 is TGCGCCAGCAGCAGGGGACAGCTGAACACTGAAGCTTTCTTT. The chain links TRBV5-1 to TRBJ1-1; TRBD1 aligns across 7 bases. Trimming removed 4 bases from V and 0 bases from J; junction bases left unmatched: 3. CDR1 is SGHRS, CDR2 YFSETQ, per germline. The CDR3 is 14 residues long.

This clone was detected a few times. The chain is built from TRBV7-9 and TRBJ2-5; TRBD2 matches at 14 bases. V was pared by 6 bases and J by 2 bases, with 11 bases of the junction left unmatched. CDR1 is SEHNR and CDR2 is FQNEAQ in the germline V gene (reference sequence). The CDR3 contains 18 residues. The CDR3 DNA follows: TGTGCCAGCAGTCTCGGACTAGCGGGGGGTGAAGGGCAAGAGACCCAGTACTTC. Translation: CASSLGLAGGEGQETQYF.

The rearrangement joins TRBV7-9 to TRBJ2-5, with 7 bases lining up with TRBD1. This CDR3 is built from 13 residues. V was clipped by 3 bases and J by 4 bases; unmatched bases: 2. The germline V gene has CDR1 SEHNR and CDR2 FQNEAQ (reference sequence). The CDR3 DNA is TGTGCCAGCAGCTTCGGACAGGTAGAGACCCAGTACTTC. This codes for CASSFGQVETQYF.

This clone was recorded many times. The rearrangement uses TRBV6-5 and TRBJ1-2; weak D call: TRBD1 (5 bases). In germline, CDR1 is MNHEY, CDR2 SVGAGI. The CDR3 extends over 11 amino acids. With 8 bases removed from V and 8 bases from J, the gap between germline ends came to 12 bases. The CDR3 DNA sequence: TGTGCCAGCGGCGGGACTTACGGCTACACCTTC. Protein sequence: CASGGTYGYTF.

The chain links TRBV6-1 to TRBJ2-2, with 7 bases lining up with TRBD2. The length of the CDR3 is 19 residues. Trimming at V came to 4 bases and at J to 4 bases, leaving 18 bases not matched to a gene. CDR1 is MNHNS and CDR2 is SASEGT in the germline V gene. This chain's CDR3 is CASSGLLGGKRFGTGELFF. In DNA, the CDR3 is TGTGCCAGCAGTGGACTCTTGGGGGGGAAACGTTTTGGCACCGGGGAGCTGTTTTTT.

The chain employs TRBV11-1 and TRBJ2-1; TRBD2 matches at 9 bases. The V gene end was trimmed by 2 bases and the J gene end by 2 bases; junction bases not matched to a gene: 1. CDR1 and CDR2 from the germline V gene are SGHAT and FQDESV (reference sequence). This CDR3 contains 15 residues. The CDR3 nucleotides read TGTGCCAGCAGCTTACAGCGGGAGGCCTACAATGAGCAGTTCTTC. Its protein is CASSLQREAYNEQFF.

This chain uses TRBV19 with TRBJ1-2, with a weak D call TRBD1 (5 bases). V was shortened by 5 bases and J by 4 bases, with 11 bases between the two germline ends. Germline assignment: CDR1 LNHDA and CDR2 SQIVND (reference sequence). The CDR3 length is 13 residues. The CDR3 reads CASSLQGPYGYTF. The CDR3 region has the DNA TGTGCCAGTAGTCTCCAGGGCCCCTATGGCTACACCTTC.

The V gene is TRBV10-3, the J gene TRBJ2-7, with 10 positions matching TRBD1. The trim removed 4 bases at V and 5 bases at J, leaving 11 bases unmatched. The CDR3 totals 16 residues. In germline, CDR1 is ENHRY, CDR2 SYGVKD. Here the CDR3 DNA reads TGTGCCATCAGTGGGGCACCGGGACAGGGGATCAACGAGCAGTACTTC. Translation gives CAISGAPGQGINEQYF.

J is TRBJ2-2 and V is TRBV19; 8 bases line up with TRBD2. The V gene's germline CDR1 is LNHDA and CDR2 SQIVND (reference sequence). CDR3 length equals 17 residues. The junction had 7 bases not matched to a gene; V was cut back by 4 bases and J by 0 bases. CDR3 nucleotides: TGTGCCAGTAGTAGGGCGGGGGGCCTCGCGAACACCGGGGAGCTGTTTTTT. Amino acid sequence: CASSRAGGLANTGELFF.